The subject of this entry is one TCR beta chain. This record comes from a study of blood T cell repertoires in COVID-19. The germline V gene has CDR1 SGHTA and CDR2 FQGNSA. V lost 4 bases, J lost 3 bases, and 12 bases lay in between. This CDR3 is 15 amino acids long. Assay used: immunoSEQ multiplex PCR; TCRdb lists only in-frame clones, some missing. Of about 230,000 clones listed, around 83% are singletons. Sequencing was done on a sample of peripheral blood. J is TRBJ2-2 and V is TRBV7-2; maybe TRBD2 (6 bases). The clonotype comes from a man in his forties with active or convalescent COVID-19. Here the CDR3 reads CASSYGGRDTGELFF. DNA of the CDR3: TGTGCCAGCAGCTACGGGGGTCGGGACACCGGGGAGCTGTTTTTT. Using reference TRBV7-2 and TRBJ2-2 for the parts outside the CDR3, the full variable domain is GAGVSQSPSNKVTEKGKDVELRCDPISGHTALYWYRQSLGQGLEFLIYFQGNSAPDKSGLPSDRFSAERTGGSVSTLTIQRTQQEDSAVYLCASSYGGRDTGELFFGEGSRLTVL.